The rows below give T cell receptor beta chains drawn from one sample of a study of cytotoxic CD8 clonotypes in ibrutinib-treated CLL. Profiling relied on immunoSEQ multiplex PCR, and the TCRdb table lists in-frame clones only, not all of them. Of fewer than 200,000 clones in the sample, less than 85% are singletons; the top ten hold roughly 4.6%. The sequenced sample was PBMCs, obtained after 24 months of ibrutinib treatment. The source of these receptors is a human donor with chronic lymphocytic leukemia. Both conserved end residues are part of each CDR3. The order of the fields is V gene, clone size, D gene, J gene, CDR3 protein, CDR3 DNA. D genes are given only for firm matches. A row's size may be missing; if present it is once, few, many or a size class.

TRBV2	-	-	TRBJ2-2	CASRAYTGELFF	TGTGCCAGCAGAGCCTACACCGGGGAGCTGTTTTTT
TRBV18	-	-	TRBJ1-1	CASSPQNTEAFF	TGTGCCAGCTCACCACAGAACACTGAAGCTTTCTTT
TRBV7-2	-	-	TRBJ1-1	CASSLSPSRSPRNTEAFF	TGTGCCAGCAGCTTATCCCCGTCTCGGAGCCCACGGAACACTGAAGCTTTCTTT
TRBV30	-	TRBD1	TRBJ2-5	CAWSRGQETQYF	TGTGCCTGGAGCAGGGGGCAAGAGACCCAGTACTTC
TRBV28	-	-	TRBJ1-2	CASRGEKGRANYGYTF	TGTGCCAGCAGGGGGGAAAAGGGCAGGGCTAACTATGGCTACACCTTC
TRBV29-1	-	TRBD1	TRBJ1-1	CSVSGTGGPGTEAFF	TGCAGCGTGTCCGGGACAGGGGGCCCTGGCACTGAAGCTTTCTTT
TRBV4-2	once	-	TRBJ1-2	CASSQEKRDTNYGYTF	TGTGCCAGCAGCCAAGAAAAGAGGGACACTAACTATGGCTACACCTTC
TRBV6-6	-	TRBD1	TRBJ2-1	CASSQGGQGYNEQFF	TGTGCCAGCAGTCAAGGGGGCCAGGGGTACAATGAGCAGTTCTTC
TRBV11-2	-	TRBD1	TRBJ2-7	CASSLGGQTYEQYF	TGTGCCAGCAGCTTAGGGGGACAGACCTACGAGCAGTACTTC
TRBV6-6	-	-	TRBJ1-4	CASSYGRTNEKLFF	TGTGCCAGCAGTTATGGGAGAACTAATGAAAAACTGTTTTTT
TRBV9	-	-	TRBJ2-7	CASSVGGVPSYEQYF	TGTGCCAGCAGCGTAGGCGGGGTTCCGTCCTACGAGCAGTACTTC
TRBV19	once	TRBD1	TRBJ1-2	CASTYRGRGYTF	TGTGCCAGTACCTACAGGGGCAGGGGCTACACCTTC
TRBV30	-	TRBD1	TRBJ1-2	CAWRLLGTGYGYTF	TGTGCCTGGAGGCTTCTCGGGACAGGATATGGCTACACCTTC
TRBV10-2	once	-	TRBJ1-1	CASSGNLQVNTEAFF	TGCGCCAGCAGCGGGAACTTACAGGTGAACACTGAAGCTTTCTTT
TRBV2	-	TRBD1	TRBJ1-5	CASSSGGSDQPQHF	TGTGCCAGCAGTTCAGGGGGATCCGATCAGCCCCAGCATTTT
TRBV2	-	TRBD1	TRBJ2-5	CASRGDRGGPETQYF	TGTGCCAGCAGGGGGGACAGGGGCGGCCCAGAGACCCAGTACTTC
TRBV7-9	-	TRBD1	TRBJ1-1	CASSPGQTMNTEAFF	TGTGCCAGCAGCCCGGGACAGACTATGAACACTGAAGCTTTCTTT
TRBV12-5	-	-	TRBJ2-4	CASGLASGVNIQYF	TGTGCTAGTGGTTTGGCTTCAGGGGTAAACATTCAGTACTTC
TRBV18	few	-	TRBJ1-2	CASSPTTRYGYTF	TGTGCCAGCTCACCCACGACCCGCTATGGCTACACCTTC
TRBV28	-	TRBD1	TRBJ1-5	CASRRTGFRQPQHF	TGTGCCAGCAGACGGACAGGGTTCCGTCAGCCCCAGCATTTT
TRBV18	-	-	TRBJ2-2	CASSRESRGWNTGELFF	TGTGCCAGCTCACGGGAGTCTCGAGGGTGGAACACCGGGGAGCTGTTTTTT
TRBV5-3	-	-	TRBJ1-2	CARSLRGGENYGYTF	TGTGCCAGAAGCTTGAGAGGGGGTGAGAACTATGGCTACACCTTC
TRBV5-1	-	-	TRBJ2-7	CASSLRGVREQYF	TGCGCCAGCAGCTTGAGGGGTGTTCGCGAGCAGTACTTC
TRBV7-2	few	-	TRBJ2-3	CASSWRDTQYF	TGTGCCAGCAGCTGGAGAGATACGCAGTATTTT
TRBV7-9	-	-	TRBJ1-5	CASSADSHSNQPQHF	TGTGCCAGCAGCGCAGACAGTCATAGCAATCAGCCCCAGCATTTT
TRBV7-6	-	-	TRBJ2-3	CASSLEGDANTQYF	TGTGCCAGCAGCTTAGAAGGGGATGCGAATACGCAGTATTTT
TRBV28	-	-	TRBJ1-2	CASRAGRPYGYTF	TGTGCCAGCAGGGCAGGGCGACCCTATGGCTACACCTTC
TRBV19	-	TRBD1	TRBJ1-5	CASRDRGRQPQHF	TGTGCCAGTAGGGACAGGGGTCGACAGCCCCAGCATTTT
TRBV30	few	-	TRBJ1-5	CAWGTGLGPQHF	TGTGCCTGGGGGACGGGGTTAGGGCCTCAGCATTTT
TRBV30	-	-	TRBJ1-1	CAWGDSHRPMNTEAFF	TGTGCCTGGGGCGACAGCCACAGACCTATGAACACTGAAGCTTTCTTT
TRBV11-2	once	-	TRBJ1-3	CASSSPGVLAGNTIYF	TGTGCCAGCAGCTCCCCAGGGGTTCTGGCTGGAAACACCATATATTTT
TRBV7-3	once	-	TRBJ1-3	CASSLPSELSGNTIYF	TGTGCCAGCAGCTTACCTTCAGAACTCTCTGGAAACACCATATATTTT
TRBV5-1	-	TRBD1	TRBJ1-1	CASSPLGGQMNTEAFF	TGCGCCAGCAGCCCTTTGGGGGGACAGATGAACACTGAAGCTTTCTTT
TRBV6-6	-	-	TRBJ1-5	CASSLQGNQPQHF	TGTGCCAGCAGTTTACAGGGTAATCAGCCCCAGCATTTT
TRBV6-6	-	-	TRBJ2-2	CASSYENTGELFF	TGTGCCAGCAGTTACGAGAACACCGGGGAGCTGTTTTTT
TRBV15	-	TRBD1	TRBJ1-2	CATSRDLSRQGASGYTF	TGTGCCACCAGCAGAGATCTGTCGAGACAGGGGGCCTCTGGCTACACCTTC
TRBV5-1	many	-	TRBJ1-3	CASSLGAGKGNTIYF	TGCGCCAGCAGCTTGGGGGCAGGGAAAGGAAACACCATATATTTT
TRBV19	-	TRBD1	TRBJ2-7	CASSMGQTAYEQYF	TGTGCCAGTAGTATGGGACAGACGGCCTACGAGCAGTACTTC
TRBV18	-	-	TRBJ1-2	CASSPLPGINYGYTF	TGTGCCAGCTCACCCCTCCCGGGGATTAACTATGGCTACACCTTC
TRBV7-3	-	-	TRBJ2-5	CASSSDQGETQYF	TGTGCCAGCAGCTCGGACCAGGGAGAGACCCAGTACTTC
TRBV28	-	TRBD1	TRBJ1-5	CAVPRDRGPRSRLSNQPQHF	TGTGCCGTACCCCGGGACAGGGGGCCTCGAAGTCGACTTAGCAATCAGCCCCAGCATTTT
TRBV19	-	-	TRBJ1-1	CASSAQGRNTEAFF	TGTGCCAGTAGTGCCCAGGGGAGGAACACTGAAGCTTTCTTT
TRBV27	-	-	TRBJ2-5	CASSHLPRTPYQETQYF	TGTGCCAGCAGTCACCTGCCCCGGACGCCTTACCAAGAGACCCAGTACTTC
TRBV7-2	-	TRBD2	TRBJ2-5	CASRTSGPQETQYF	TGTGCCAGCAGAACTAGCGGGCCACAAGAGACCCAGTACTTC
TRBV18	-	-	TRBJ1-1	CASSPESRVRGSTEAFF	TGTGCCAGCTCCCCTGAGAGCCGGGTAAGGGGCTCCACTGAAGCTTTCTTT
TRBV11-1	-	-	TRBJ1-4	CASSLAGTINEKLFF	TGTGCCAGCAGCTTAGCGGGGACCATTAATGAAAAACTGTTTTTT
TRBV4-1	few	-	TRBJ2-7	CASSQGFIEQYF	TGCGCCAGCAGCCAAGGATTCATCGAGCAGTACTTC
TRBV29-1	few	-	TRBJ2-7	CSVERQGGYEQYF	TGCAGCGTTGAGAGGCAGGGAGGATACGAGCAGTACTTC
TRBV7-9	-	-	TRBJ2-5	CASSLGGPTQYF	TGTGCCAGCAGCTTAGGGGGCCCGACCCAGTACTTC
TRBV19	-	-	TRBJ2-7	CASSPRQTTYEQYF	TGTGCCAGTAGTCCTCGACAAACTACCTACGAGCAGTACTTC
TRBV27	-	TRBD2	TRBJ2-1	CASSTSGFYNEQFF	TGTGCCAGCAGTACTAGCGGGTTCTACAATGAGCAGTTCTTC
TRBV27	-	TRBD1	TRBJ1-4	CASRPITGATNEKLFF	TGTGCCAGCAGGCCAATTACAGGGGCAACTAATGAAAAACTGTTTTTT
TRBV2	-	-	TRBJ1-1	CASSDNFDRTTEAFF	TGTGCCAGCAGTGACAATTTTGACAGAACCACTGAAGCTTTCTTT
TRBV6-6	-	TRBD1	TRBJ1-2	CASSYDRVANYGYTF	TGTGCCAGCAGTTACGACAGGGTAGCTAACTATGGCTACACCTTC
TRBV2	-	-	TRBJ2-7	CASRLNRGQQYF	TGTGCCAGCAGATTGAATCGGGGTCAGCAGTACTTC
TRBV7-2	-	TRBD2	TRBJ2-2	CASSPIAGGLTGELFF	TGTGCCAGCAGCCCGATAGCGGGCGGTTTAACCGGGGAGCTGTTTTTT
TRBV4-3	-	-	TRBJ1-5	CASSQGSVGNQPQHF	TGCGCCAGCAGCCAAGGGTCGGTTGGCAATCAGCCCCAGCATTTT
TRBV6-1	-	TRBD1	TRBJ1-3	CASSEGLGQGIYF	TGTGCCAGCAGTGAAGGTCTGGGACAGGGCATATATTTT
TRBV7-3	-	-	TRBJ1-2	CASSGQGGYGYTF	TGTGCCAGCAGCGGCCAGGGAGGCTATGGCTACACCTTC
TRBV6-6	-	-	TRBJ1-4	CASSHTGRGEKLFF	TGTGCCAGCAGCCACACAGGGAGGGGTGAAAAACTGTTTTTT